This T cell receptor beta chain derives from a study of cytomegalovirus exposure and HLA in healthy donors. The PCR employed 60 Vbeta primers together with 13 Jbeta primers. Clones were read by immunoSEQ multiplex PCR, and TCRdb kept only the in-frame ones, dropping some. The sample contains approximately 100,000 clones, 65% to 80% of which appear only once. The CDR3 totals 14 residues. The germline CDR1 and CDR2 sequences are SNHLY and FYNNEI. Trimming cost V 8 bases and J 7 bases; bases outside gene matches: 4. Sequences were obtained from PBMCs. The J gene is TRBJ2-1, the V gene TRBV2; 14 nucleotides agree with TRBD2. This TCR derives from a female donor in good health and CMV-seropositive. CDR3: CASVGLAGGNEQFF. The CDR3 nucleotides read TGTGCCAGCGTCGGACTAGCGGGAGGTAATGAGCAGTTCTTC.